This is a list of T cell receptor beta chains from one sample in a study of T cell repertoires in aging, cancer and after chemotherapy. TCRdb reanalysed the multiplex PCR reads using MiXCR and keeps one entry per CDR3 protein. The data hold 1,000 or so distinct CDR3 sequences, with more than 20% observed a single time. Sequenced material: blood. The receptor source for this set is a human donor with a solid tumor. The CDR3 runs from the conserved cysteine through the conserved F or W. Fields, in order: J gene, V gene, CDR3 length, D gene, clone size, CDR3 protein, CDR3 DNA. The D gene is left open where the match is weak. The size entry is marked missing in some rows and otherwise reads once, few, many or a size class.

J: TRBJ2-7; V: TRBV5-6; length: 14; D: TRBD2; size: -; CDR3: CASSLAGSTYEQYF; DNA: TGTGCCAGCAGCTTAGCGGGATCCACCTACGAGCAGTACTTC
J: TRBJ2-7; V: TRBV19; length: 12; D: TRBD1; size: -; CDR3: CASRDRVYEQYF; DNA: TGTGCCAGTAGAGACAGGGTGTACGAGCAGTACTTC
J: TRBJ2-7; V: TRBV29-1; length: 12; D: -; size: hyperexpanded; CDR3: CSAIPQGHEQYF; DNA: TGCAGCGCCATACCACAGGGCCACGAGCAGTACTTC
J: TRBJ2-7; V: TRBV4-3; length: 15; D: -; size: -; CDR3: CASSRERAVNYEQYF; DNA: TGCGCCAGCAGCCGAGAAAGGGCAGTTAACTACGAGCAGTACTTC
J: TRBJ2-7; V: TRBV6-5; length: 14; D: TRBD1; size: large; CDR3: CASSPGTGRYEQYF; DNA: TGTGCCAGCAGTCCTGGGACAGGGCGTTACGAGCAGTACTTC
J: TRBJ2-5; V: TRBV19; length: 16; D: -; size: large; CDR3: CASKGAGAAIQETQYF; DNA: TGTGCCAGTAAGGGGGCGGGGGCCGCTATCCAAGAGACCCAGTACTTC
J: TRBJ2-7; V: TRBV27; length: 16; D: TRBD1; size: few; CDR3: CASRPSVGQGADEQYF; DNA: TGTGCCAGCAGACCTTCCGTCGGACAGGGAGCGGACGAGCAGTACTTC
J: TRBJ1-5; V: TRBV6-5; length: 16; D: TRBD1; size: few; CDR3: CASSKGTGVRNQPQHF; DNA: TGTGCCAGCAGTAAGGGGACAGGGGTTAGGAATCAGCCCCAGCATTTT
J: TRBJ2-5; V: TRBV5-1; length: 16; D: TRBD2; size: -; CDR3: CASSLEPSGGSETQYF; DNA: TGCGCCAGCAGCTTGGAACCTAGCGGGGGATCAGAGACCCAGTACTTC
J: TRBJ2-1; V: TRBV10-3; length: 14; D: -; size: few; CDR3: CAIRGSSLYNEQFF; DNA: TGTGCCATCAGGGGGAGTTCCCTTTACAATGAGCAGTTCTTC
J: TRBJ2-6; V: TRBV7-9; length: 17; D: -; size: few; CDR3: CASSFSDGSSGANVLTF; DNA: TGTGCCAGCAGCTTTTCGGACGGGAGCTCTGGGGCCAACGTCCTGACTTTC
J: TRBJ2-7; V: TRBV5-1; length: 16; D: TRBD2; size: -; CDR3: CASSSGTSGGSVEQYF; DNA: TGCGCCAGCAGCTCGGGGACTAGCGGGGGGTCGGTCGAGCAGTACTTC
J: TRBJ2-5; V: TRBV29-1; length: 18; D: TRBD2; size: large; CDR3: CSVEGLLVAGLIQETQYF; DNA: TGCAGCGTTGAAGGCCTCCTGGTAGCGGGGTTGATCCAAGAGACCCAGTACTTC
J: TRBJ2-2; V: TRBV6-1; length: 15; D: -; size: large; CDR3: CASTPRQANTGELFF; DNA: TGTGCCAGCACTCCGAGACAGGCGAACACCGGGGAGCTGTTTTTT
J: TRBJ2-2; V: TRBV28; length: 17; D: TRBD1; size: few; CDR3: CASTSAGGTGNTGELFF; DNA: TGTGCCAGCACCTCAGCAGGAGGGACAGGGAACACCGGGGAGCTGTTTTTT
J: TRBJ2-7; V: TRBV7-2; length: 14; D: -; size: -; CDR3: CASSKDRTSLQQYF; DNA: TGTGCCAGCAGCAAAGACAGGACCTCCTTGCAGCAGTACTTC
J: TRBJ1-2; V: TRBV5-1; length: 14; D: -; size: few; CDR3: CASSPPTTGYGYTF; DNA: TGCGCCAGCAGCCCCCCCACGACGGGCTATGGCTACACCTTC
J: TRBJ2-7; V: TRBV29-1; length: 12; D: -; size: large; CDR3: CSVEDSNYEQYF; DNA: TGCAGCGTTGAGGACAGTAACTACGAGCAGTACTTC
J: TRBJ2-7; V: TRBV6-5; length: 18; D: TRBD2; size: large; CDR3: CASSEGVAGGPWPYEQYF; DNA: TGTGCCAGCAGCGAAGGAGTAGCGGGGGGCCCCTGGCCCTACGAGCAGTACTTC
J: TRBJ2-1; V: TRBV28; length: 11; D: -; size: few; CDR3: CASSKSFEQFF; DNA: TGTGCCAGCAGCAAGAGTTTTGAGCAGTTCTTC
J: TRBJ1-4; V: TRBV19; length: 15; D: -; size: large; CDR3: CASRQDEGTGEKLFF; DNA: TGTGCCAGTAGACAAGATGAGGGAACGGGGGAAAAACTGTTTTTT
J: TRBJ2-7; V: TRBV28; length: 13; D: -; size: -; CDR3: CASSLGENYEQYF; DNA: TGTGCCAGCAGTTTAGGCGAGAACTACGAGCAGTACTTC
J: TRBJ2-5; V: TRBV12-3/TRBV12-4; length: 20; D: TRBD2; size: -; CDR3: CASSRGLSGDNELYQETQYF; DNA: TGTGCCAGCAGTCGAGGACTTAGCGGGGACAACGAACTGTACCAAGAGACCCAGTACTTC
J: TRBJ1-2; V: TRBV28; length: 16; D: TRBD1; size: -; CDR3: CASSLSWDRGLYGYTF; DNA: TGTGCCAGCAGTTTATCCTGGGACAGGGGGCTCTATGGCTACACCTTC
J: TRBJ2-3; V: TRBV13; length: 12; D: -; size: large; CDR3: CASSYSTDTQYF; DNA: TGTGCCAGCAGCTATAGCACAGATACGCAGTATTTT
J: TRBJ2-1; V: TRBV5-1; length: 14; D: -; size: once; CDR3: CASSLNGDMNEQFF; DNA: TGCGCCAGCAGCCTAAATGGAGATATGAATGAGCAGTTCTTC
J: TRBJ1-1; V: TRBV24-1; length: 14; D: TRBD1; size: -; CDR3: CATSDRQGVGEAFF; DNA: TGTGCCACCAGTGATCGACAGGGGGTTGGTGAAGCTTTCTTT
J: TRBJ2-7; V: TRBV6-1; length: 15; D: TRBD1; size: large; CDR3: CASSEGRTGSYEQYF; DNA: TGTGCCAGCAGTGAAGGTAGGACAGGGTCCTACGAGCAGTACTTC
J: TRBJ2-5; V: TRBV5-4; length: 14; D: -; size: -; CDR3: CASSRLDSQETQYF; DNA: TGTGCCAGCAGCCGGCTGGACAGCCAAGAGACCCAGTACTTC
J: TRBJ2-6; V: TRBV27; length: 15; D: -; size: -; CDR3: CASSLLGVGVNVLTF; DNA: TGTGCCAGCAGTTTATTGGGGGTTGGGGTTAACGTCCTGACTTTC
J: TRBJ1-4; V: TRBV7-2; length: 12; D: -; size: few; CDR3: CASSFSGTELFF; DNA: TGTGCCAGCAGCTTTTCCGGGACTGAACTGTTTTTT
J: TRBJ2-7; V: TRBV25-1; length: 15; D: -; size: few; CDR3: CATGQAGTPRGEQYF; DNA: TGTGCCACAGGCCAAGCCGGGACGCCCCGCGGCGAGCAGTACTTC
J: TRBJ2-2; V: TRBV7-9; length: 16; D: TRBD2; size: -; CDR3: CASSPRSGPNTGELFF; DNA: TGTGCCAGCAGCCCACGTAGCGGGCCGAACACCGGGGAGCTGTTTTTT
J: TRBJ1-5; V: TRBV6-1; length: 15; D: -; size: few; CDR3: CASSDRATGSQPQHF; DNA: TGTGCCAGCAGTGATCGGGCTACGGGGTCCCAGCCCCAGCATTTT
J: TRBJ2-7; V: TRBV28; length: 14; D: TRBD2; size: -; CDR3: CASSLGGGPYEQYF; DNA: TGTGCCAGCAGTTTGGGCGGGGGACCCTACGAGCAGTACTTC
J: TRBJ2-1; V: TRBV19; length: 13; D: TRBD1; size: large; CDR3: CASRITGGEEQFF; DNA: TGTGCCAGTAGGATAACAGGGGGAGAAGAGCAGTTCTTC
J: TRBJ1-1; V: TRBV6-1; length: 11; D: -; size: few; CDR3: CASSYMGEAFF; DNA: TGTGCCAGCAGCTACATGGGTGAAGCTTTCTTT
J: TRBJ1-5; V: TRBV18; length: 16; D: -; size: -; CDR3: CASSPLAQNGNQPQHF; DNA: TGTGCCAGCTCACCACTCGCCCAAAACGGCAATCAGCCCCAGCATTTT
J: TRBJ1-2; V: TRBV6-4; length: 15; D: TRBD1; size: few; CDR3: CASRKDRGGGYGYTF; DNA: TGTGCCAGCAGAAAAGACAGGGGCGGAGGCTATGGCTACACCTTC
J: TRBJ2-5; V: TRBV6-1; length: 15; D: -; size: few; CDR3: CASSSIALYQETQYF; DNA: TGTGCCAGCAGTTCAATCGCACTGTACCAAGAGACCCAGTACTTC
J: TRBJ2-3; V: TRBV12-3/TRBV12-4; length: 16; D: -; size: -; CDR3: CASSLGGGLSTDTQYF; DNA: TGTGCCAGCAGTTTAGGAGGCGGGCTAAGCACAGATACGCAGTATTTT
J: TRBJ2-3; V: TRBV20-1; length: 15; D: -; size: large; CDR3: CSARLIGRVADTQYF; DNA: TGCAGTGCTAGGTTAATCGGGAGAGTGGCAGATACGCAGTATTTT
J: TRBJ1-5; V: TRBV20-1; length: 14; D: -; size: -; CDR3: CSVRSTVSNQPQHF; DNA: TGCAGTGTCCGATCCACGGTTAGCAATCAGCCCCAGCATTTT
J: TRBJ2-1; V: TRBV2; length: 14; D: TRBD1; size: -; CDR3: CASSFGTAYNEQFF; DNA: TGTGCCAGCAGTTTCGGGACAGCTTACAATGAGCAGTTCTTC
J: TRBJ2-3; V: TRBV19; length: 14; D: TRBD2; size: large; CDR3: CASSSGSSTDTQYF; DNA: TGTGCCAGTAGTAGCGGGAGTTCAACAGATACGCAGTATTTT
J: TRBJ1-2; V: TRBV20-1; length: 12; D: -; size: -; CDR3: CSARDWVSGYTF; DNA: TGCAGTGCTAGAGATTGGGTCTCTGGCTACACCTTC
J: TRBJ2-4; V: TRBV4-3; length: 18; D: -; size: -; CDR3: CASSQEVPNLGAKNIQYF; DNA: TGTGCCAGCAGCCAAGAAGTTCCCAACCTAGGGGCCAAAAACATTCAGTACTTC
J: TRBJ2-5; V: TRBV10-2; length: 13; D: TRBD1; size: -; CDR3: CASRTGNGETQYF; DNA: TGCGCCAGCAGGACAGGGAATGGAGAGACCCAGTACTTC
J: TRBJ2-2; V: TRBV7-9; length: 15; D: -; size: large; CDR3: CASSRRASLIGELFF; DNA: TGTGCCAGCAGCCGCCGGGCCTCTCTGATCGGGGAGCTGTTTTTT
J: TRBJ2-5; V: TRBV20-1; length: 17; D: TRBD2; size: few; CDR3: CSAKTSGRGAGAETQYF; DNA: TGCAGTGCAAAGACTAGCGGGAGGGGTGCGGGGGCAGAGACCCAGTACTTC
J: TRBJ2-2; V: TRBV7-9; length: 17; D: TRBD1; size: -; CDR3: CASRTGTGTGNTGELFF; DNA: TGTGCCAGCAGGACCGGAACCGGGACAGGGAACACCGGGGAGCTGTTTTTT
J: TRBJ1-3; V: TRBV18; length: 15; D: -; size: few; CDR3: CASSPSTPSLDTIYF; DNA: TGTGCCAGCTCACCATCGACCCCCTCCTTGGACACCATATATTTT
J: TRBJ2-7; V: TRBV20-1; length: 17; D: TRBD2; size: -; CDR3: CSAISLLTSGATYEQYF; DNA: TGCAGTGCTATAAGCCTCCTGACTAGCGGGGCGACCTACGAGCAGTACTTC
J: TRBJ2-1; V: TRBV20-1; length: 16; D: TRBD2; size: few; CDR3: CSARLGLAGAYNEQFF; DNA: TGCAGTGCTAGATTGGGACTAGCGGGGGCCTACAATGAGCAGTTCTTC